This T cell receptor beta chain was obtained from a study of beta chain features in type 1 diabetes. Study-level background: The patient and healthy donor groups were comparable for age, gender and cell yields. Points from the study as a whole: The naive, central memory and Treg TCRB repertoires of patients appeared to be more similar to one another than those of healthy donors. Type 1 diabetes patients had TCRB CDR3s that were shorter (moderately but significantly so) in all four CD4+ subsets. Junctions at VDJ sites from type 1 diabetes patients had fewer insertions and more deletions.

Reverse transcription of all isolated RNA meant that expressed TCRB transcripts were sequenced. Libraries were prepared by immunoSEQ multiplex PCR; TCRdb keeps only in-frame clonotypes and omits some of them. The sample contains around 110,000 clones, less than 20% of which appear only once. This clone was found a few times. What it binds is unknown. V was clipped by 4 bases and J by 0 bases, with 19 bases between them. Germline V gene lookup returns CDR1 SGHNT and CDR2 YYREEE (reference sequence). The CDR3 has 17 residues. The sample was central memory CD4+ T cells from blood. The sequence derives from a young man with type 1 diabetes. V is TRBV5-4 and J is TRBJ2-5, with D perhaps matching TRBD2 (5 bases). CDR3 sequence (DNA): TGTGCCAGCAGCACCCGGAGAGCGGCGACCCACCAAGAGACCCAGTACTTC. Amino acids: CASSTRRAATHQETQYF.